The 30 T cell receptor beta chains given below trace back to one sample, sequenced in a study of T-cell memory formation after mild COVID-19. A single record per CDR3 protein comes from TCRdb applying MiXCR to the 5' RACE reads. Among approximately 250,000 distinct CDR3 sequences listed, 16% were seen once. Sequenced material: PBMCs or a T cell subset sorted from them (not recorded which). The receptors were gathered from a man aged 18 to 29 who had mild COVID-19 (a few samples of this study predate the infection). Cell type and time point are not known.

In its sample, this clonotype was seen many times. This chain uses TRBV6-6 with TRBJ2-1; D might be TRBD1 or TRBD2, each matching 5 bases. The CDR3 contains 12 residues. Germline V gene data show CDR1 as MNHNY and CDR2 as SVGAGI (reference sequence). The germline V and J ends were trimmed by 5 bases and 8 bases, with 10 bases remaining between them. The CDR3 region is CASSPGTDEQFF. Written as DNA, the CDR3 is TGTGCCAGCAGTCCCGGGACCGATGAGCAGTTCTTC.

The chain combines TRBV20-1 with TRBJ2-5; 14 nucleotides agree with TRBD2. Losses at the gene ends were 6 bases for V and 5 bases for J; bases not matched to a gene: 5. Germline CDR1 DFQATT, CDR2 SNEGSKA (reference sequence). This CDR3 contains 14 residues. CDR3 loop: CSAGLAGGRETQYF. As DNA, the CDR3 is TGCAGTGCCGGACTAGCGGGGGGTAGGGAGACCCAGTACTTC.

This chain joins TRBV20-1 and TRBJ2-1; D remains unclear. V was trimmed by 0 bases and J by 7 bases, leaving 16 bases between them. This CDR3 contains 15 residues. Germline V gene sequence: CDR1 DFQATT, CDR2 SNEGSKA (reference sequence). CDR3 loop: CSARDTLDPSNEQFF. The DNA for the CDR3 is TGCAGTGCTAGAGATACCCTGGACCCTTCTAATGAGCAGTTCTTC.

The CDR3 DNA reads as TGTGCCAGCAGCCCTTCGGCAGGGGGCCCTTATTCACCCCTCCACTTT. Its protein is CASSPSAGGPYSPLHF. V and J are TRBV7-2 and TRBJ1-6; TRBD1 matches at 8 bases. V lost 5 bases, J lost 8 bases, and 11 bases stayed unmatched. Germline V CDR1 and CDR2: SGHTA, FQGNSA. This CDR3 is 16 amino acids long. The whole variable domain, remainder taken from reference TRBV7-2 and TRBJ1-6, is GAGVSQSPSNKVTEKGKDVELRCDPISGHTALYWYRQSLGQGLEFLIYFQGNSAPDKSGLPSDRFSAERTGGSVSTLTIQRTQQEDSAVYLCASSPSAGGPYSPLHFGNGTRLTVT.

The chain employs TRBV29-1 and TRBJ2-7; D ambiguous. CDR3 length: 15 residues. Deletions cut 1 base from V and 1 base from J, with 14 bases between. Germline V gives CDR1 SQVTM, CDR2 ANQGSEA. Here the CDR3 reads CSVEAWDDGSYEQYV. As DNA, the CDR3 is TGCAGCGTTGAAGCTTGGGATGACGGATCCTACGAGCAGTACGTC.

This chain connects TRBV24-1 to TRBJ1-1, with D maybe TRBD1 (5 bases). Germline assignment: CDR1 KGHDR and CDR2 SFDVKD. Trimming left V 5 bases short and J 1 base short, with 13 bases between. This CDR3 spans 15 amino acids. CDR3 bases: TGTGCCACCAGTGGGTCTGGCGGGGGGAACACTGAAGCTTTCTTT. Its protein product is CATSGSGGGNTEAFF.

This clonotype was picked up a small number of times. This sequence joins TRBV4-1 and TRBJ2-1; the D call may be TRBD1 or TRBD2 (5 bases each). V dropped 2 bases and J dropped 8 bases, with 10 bases sitting between them. Germline V gives CDR1 MGHRA, CDR2 YSYEKL. The CDR3 is 13 residues long. The CDR3 here is CASSQRDVDEQFF. The CDR3 nucleotides are TGCGCCAGCAGCCAAAGGGACGTCGATGAGCAGTTCTTC.

The rearrangement links TRBV7-8 to TRBJ2-3; 12 bases fit TRBD2. After removal of 5 bases from V and 4 bases from J, the junction contained 10 bases not matched to a gene. Germline lookup yields CDR1 SGHVS and CDR2 FQNEAQ. The length of the CDR3 is 17 residues. The CDR3 nucleotides are TGTGCCAGCAGCCCGCGGACTAGCGGGGAAATCGCAGATACGCAGTATTTT. Its protein is CASSPRTSGEIADTQYF.

The chain employs TRBV7-9 and TRBJ1-4; perhaps TRBD1 as D (5 bases). V was clipped by 1 base and J by 8 bases, with 11 bases between them. The CDR3 sequence is 14 residues long. CDR1 and CDR2 (germline): SEHNR, FQNEAQ (reference sequence). CDR3 loop: CASSLGAGDEKLFF. The CDR3, as DNA: TGTGCCAGCAGCTTAGGGGCGGGGGACGAAAAACTGTTTTTT.

This sequence joins TRBV7-9 and TRBJ1-1, with D maybe TRBD1 (6 bases). Germline loops: CDR1 SEHNR, CDR2 FQNEAQ (reference sequence). The CDR3 extends over 16 amino acids. V was shortened by 1 base and J by 1 base, with 13 bases between the two germline ends. This CDR3 is CASSLVGGSQNTEAFF. The CDR3 nucleotides are TGTGCCAGCAGCTTAGTAGGGGGGTCGCAGAACACTGAAGCTTTCTTT.

In its sample, this clonotype was seen a few times. The gene calls are TRBV12-3 or TRBV12-4 and TRBJ2-3, with D unresolved. Trimming removed 7 bases from V and 6 bases from J, with 8 bases in between. The CDR3 runs to 11 residues. The DNA for the CDR3 is TGTGCCAGCACCTACGGGGATACGCAGTATTTT. It codes for CASTYGDTQYF.

There are many counts of this clonotype. The chain has TRBV6-5 and TRBJ2-7, with D perhaps TRBD1 (7 bases). Germline CDR1 is MNHEY and CDR2 is SVGAGI. V lost 2 bases, J lost 6 bases, and 17 bases lay in between. The CDR3 is 15 residues long. CDR3 sequence: CASSYRVSGGREQYF. The DNA of the CDR3 is TGTGCCAGCAGTTACCGGGTGTCAGGGGGGCGCGAGCAGTACTTC.

The chain employs TRBV7-9 and TRBJ1-1, with unresolved D. The V and J ends lost 8 bases and 1 base respectively, with 11 bases between them. The germline V gene has CDR1 SEHNR and CDR2 FQNEAQ (reference sequence). The CDR3 is made up of 13 amino acids. CDR3 bases: TGTGCCAGCCTATCTGGTCGGAACACTGAAGCTTTCTTT. Amino acid sequence: CASLSGRNTEAFF.

The chain has TRBV7-2 and TRBJ2-3; 8 positions match TRBD1. The ends lost 2 bases at V and 4 bases at J; junction bases unmatched: 5. Germline CDR1 reads SGHTA; CDR2 reads FQGNSA. CDR3 size: 15 residues. This chain's CDR3 is CASSLSGGEADTQYF. CDR3 sequence (DNA): TGTGCCAGCAGCTTATCAGGGGGCGAGGCAGATACGCAGTATTTT. Looking up the rest from reference TRBV7-2 and TRBJ2-3 gives the full variable domain: GAGVSQSPSNKVTEKGKDVELRCDPISGHTALYWYRQSLGQGLEFLIYFQGNSAPDKSGLPSDRFSAERTGGSVSTLTIQRTQQEDSAVYLCASSLSGGEADTQYFGPGTRLTVL.

This clonotype was observed at least ten times. This rearrangement joins TRBV4-3 to TRBJ2-1; tentative D call: TRBD1 (6 bases). Trimming cost V 6 bases and J 10 bases, with 16 bases left between them. The CDR3 sequence is 13 residues long. Per germline, CDR1 LGHNA and CDR2 YSLEER. The CDR3 DNA is TGCGCCAGCAGGCACTTAACAGGGAGCGAGCAGTTCTTC. Protein product: CASRHLTGSEQFF.

This clonotype has only a few counts. V is TRBV20-1 and J is TRBJ1-3; D is unclear. The V end was cut by 0 bases, the J end by 0 bases, with 9 bases between. The CDR3 is 15 residues long. Germline V lookup: CDR1 DFQATT, CDR2 SNEGSKA (reference sequence). The chain's CDR3 is CSARETVTSGNTIYF. The CDR3 coding sequence is TGCAGTGCTAGAGAGACCGTAACCTCTGGAAACACCATATATTTT.

This chain joins TRBV11-2 and TRBJ2-3, with D possibly matching TRBD2 (6 bases). CDR3 size: 15 residues. Trimming cost V 3 bases and J 3 bases, with 13 bases left between them. Germline-derived CDR1 and CDR2 are SGHAT and FQNNGV. The CDR3 DNA is TGTGCCAGCAGCTTTGGGACTGCCGGAACAGATACGCAGTATTTT. This encodes CASSFGTAGTDTQYF.

This clonotype was seen more than once but under ten times. The V and J genes are TRBV6-2 or TRBV6-3 and TRBJ2-2, with D possibly being TRBD2 (6 bases). The germline V and J ends were trimmed by 4 bases and 5 bases, with 11 bases remaining between them. This CDR3 comprises 14 residues. Germline CDR1 reads MNHEY; CDR2 reads SVGEGT. DNA for the CDR3: TGTGCCAGCAGTTTTGCGGGGAGGACCGGGGAGCTGTTTTTT. Residues: CASSFAGRTGELFF.

The rearrangement joins TRBV7-9 to TRBJ2-5; tentative D call: TRBD1 (7 bases). CDR1 SEHNR and CDR2 FQNEAQ come from the germline V gene (reference sequence). V was shortened by 3 bases and J by 2 bases, with 19 bases between the two germline ends. This CDR3 has 17 residues. As DNA, the CDR3 is TGTGCCAGCAGCTTCAAGGGGGCGGGGAAGGATCAAGAGACCCAGTACTTC. Protein sequence: CASSFKGAGKDQETQYF.

This clonotype was observed a few times. The gene calls are TRBV9 and TRBJ1-1; no firm D call. The CDR3 length is 13 residues. The V gene lost 3 bases and the J gene lost 8 bases, with 14 bases spanning the gap. The germline V gene has CDR1 SGDLS and CDR2 YYNGEE. In nucleotides, the CDR3 is TGTGCCAGCAGCGACAGTGTTTATGGCGAAGCTTTCTTT. It specifies CASSDSVYGEAFF.

The rearrangement joins TRBV7-9 to TRBJ1-1; D is ambiguous. Germline V gene lookup returns CDR1 SEHNR and CDR2 FQNEAQ (reference sequence). The CDR3 spans 15 residues. The V gene lost 1 base and the J gene lost 1 base, with 10 bases spanning the gap. The CDR3 nucleotides read TGTGCCAGCAGCTTAGGCGGGTTCGCGAACACTGAAGCTTTCTTT. Its translation: CASSLGGFANTEAFF.

V gene TRBV7-9 combines with J gene TRBJ2-7; no firm D call. The CDR3 extends over 12 amino acids. Trimming removed 3 bases from V and 6 bases from J, with 9 bases in between. Germline loops: CDR1 SEHNR, CDR2 FQNEAQ (reference sequence). In DNA, the CDR3 is TGTGCCAGCAGCTTTCGCCCGGCCGAGCAGTACTTC. Its protein product is CASSFRPAEQYF.

This clonotype came up a few times. V and J are TRBV30 and TRBJ2-1; 11 positions match TRBD2. Germline V lookup: CDR1 GTSNPN, CDR2 SVGIG (reference sequence). The trim removed 0 bases at V and 5 bases at J, leaving 3 bases unmatched. The length of the CDR3 is 15 residues. The CDR3 region is CAWSVGTSGDNEQFF. CDR3 sequence (DNA): TGTGCCTGGAGTGTAGGGACTAGCGGCGACAATGAGCAGTTCTTC.

Here the CDR3 reads CSSRPARQTEKLFF. The CDR3 DNA follows: TGCAGTTCCCGCCCCGCCCGACAGACGGAAAAACTGTTTTTT. The J gene is TRBJ1-4, the V gene TRBV20-1; TRBD1 is a possible D gene (5 bases). Germline assignment: CDR1 DFQATT and CDR2 SNEGSKA (reference sequence). This CDR3 has 14 residues. V was cut by 8 bases and J by 8 bases, with 21 bases left in between.

The chain has TRBV19 and TRBJ2-3, with D unresolved. The CDR3 loop spans 13 amino acids. V was trimmed by 3 bases and J by 6 bases, leaving 10 bases between them. The germline V gene has CDR1 LNHDA and CDR2 SQIVND (reference sequence). The CDR3 sequence is CASSILTVDTQYF. CDR3 DNA: TGTGCCAGTAGTATTTTGACGGTGGATACGCAGTATTTT.

By share, this clonotype ranks as large. The chain recombines TRBV14 with TRBJ2-7; weak D call: TRBD1 (6 bases). Germline CDR1 is SGHDN and CDR2 is FVKESK. The CDR3 extends over 13 amino acids. Trimming pared 6 bases from V and 6 bases from J, leaving 15 bases between. The CDR3, as DNA: TGTGCCAGCAGTACGGACGTACAGGGCGAGCAGTACGTC. Translating gives CASSTDVQGEQYV.

In its sample, this clonotype was seen a few times. V is TRBV18 and J is TRBJ2-3, with unresolved D. V dropped 5 bases and J dropped 7 bases, with 4 bases sitting between them. The CDR3 is 10 amino acids. The germline V gene has CDR1 KGHSH and CDR2 LQKENI. The CDR3 region has the DNA TGTGCCAGCTCAAACTATACGCAGTATTTT. It yields the protein CASSNYTQYF.

The V call is TRBV7-7, the J call TRBJ2-5; 13 nucleotides line up with TRBD2. Germline CDR1 SSHAT, CDR2 FNYEAQ (reference sequence). The V and J ends lost 4 bases and 2 bases, in that order; junction bases with no gene match: 10. CDR3 length: 18 amino acids. As DNA, the CDR3 is TGTGCCAGCAGCTCCGTACCCGGGACTAGCGGGATTCAAGAGACCCAGTACTTC. Translation: CASSSVPGTSGIQETQYF.

This clonotype came up a few times. For the CDR3, the DNA is TGTGCCACCAGCAGAGGCGGGACAGGCGACATTCAGTACTTC. As protein: CATSRGGTGDIQYF. The V and J genes are TRBV15 and TRBJ2-4; TRBD1 matches 8 bases. Germline lookup yields CDR1 LNHNV and CDR2 YYDKDF (reference sequence). Germline trimming cut 1 base from V and 8 bases from J; bases unmatched to any gene: 4. The CDR3 contains 14 residues.

The table lists this clonotype with many counts. The J gene is TRBJ2-1, the V gene TRBV5-1, with 12 positions matching TRBD2. The CDR3 consists of 16 residues. With V trimmed by 6 bases and J by 9 bases, 13 bases remained unmatched. Germline V gene lookup returns CDR1 SGHRS and CDR2 YFSETQ. CDR3 region: CASTPLLAGGPGEQFF. The CDR3 DNA reads TGCGCCAGCACCCCCCTACTAGCGGGGGGCCCGGGTGAGCAGTTCTTC.